This TCR beta chain was profiled in a study of regulatory T cells in long-lasting Graves disease. Time point given: newly diagnosed GD, antithyroid drugs for less than 3 months. RNA extracted from PBMCs served as the sequencing template. The CDR3 totals 12 residues. V lost 4 bases to trimming and J lost 7 bases, with 11 bases between them. The germline CDR1 and CDR2 sequences are SGHTA and FQGTGA. Assembly of TCR beta libraries relied on iRepertoire HTBI primers together with Arm-PCR of CDR3 regions. One entry per CDR3 protein, called by TCRdb with MiXCR from the multiplex PCR reads. Among a few hundred thousand distinct CDR3 sequences listed, 13% were seen once. These records were also assigned to another study, of T cells in Graves' hyperthyroidism and ophthalmopathy.

Here the sequenced sample was peripheral blood mononuclear cells (PBMCs), taken at new diagnosis, from a patient treated with antithyroid drugs. The chain combines TRBV7-3 with TRBJ2-7; D unclear. The TCR comes from a man aged 25 to 45 with Graves disease. The CDR3 DNA is TGTGCCAGCAGCTCCGAGAGGAATGAGCAGTACTTC. This sequence encodes CASSSERNEQYF.